Below, 18 T cell receptor beta chains from the same sample are listed, as sequenced in a study of cytomegalovirus exposure and HLA in healthy donors. The method was immunoSEQ multiplex PCR; TCRdb's version includes in-frame clones alone and lacks a portion of them. Counted here are about 49,000 clones, roughly 94% occurring once; the ten biggest clones make up approximately 7.8%. Sequenced input: PBMCs. These receptors were obtained from a young woman in good health and CMV-seropositive.

In DNA form, the CDR3 reads TGTGCCAGCAGAACCACCGGGACAGGGCTAGCTTTCTTT. Protein product: CASRTTGTGLAFF. The chain links TRBV28 to TRBJ1-1; 9 nucleotides align to TRBD1. V lost 6 bases to trimming and J lost 10 bases; unmatched junction nucleotides: 9. CDR3 length: 13 residues. The germline V gene encodes CDR1 MDHEN and CDR2 SYDVKM.

The chain joins TRBV28 to TRBJ2-3, with a possible D match to TRBD2 (6 bases). CDR1 and CDR2 (germline): MDHEN, SYDVKM. The CDR3 runs to 17 residues. Trimming took 8 bases from V and 0 from J, leaving 21 bases between them. CDR3 in amino acids: CASHPPNRGWSTDTQYF. CDR3 DNA: TGTGCCAGCCACCCTCCGAACCGGGGGTGGAGCACAGATACGCAGTATTTT. Based on the CDR3 plus reference TRBV28 and TRBJ2-3, the full variable domain is DVKVTQSSRYLVKRTGEKVFLECVQDMDHENMFWYRQDPGLGLRLIYFSYDVKMKEKGDIPEGYSVSREKKERFSLILESASTNQTSMYLCASHPPNRGWSTDTQYFGPGTRLTVL.

This rearrangement joins TRBV28 to TRBJ1-2; D gene uncertain. The CDR3 has 15 amino acids. Germline assignment: CDR1 MDHEN and CDR2 SYDVKM. The ends were cut back, 6 bases at V and 6 bases at J, with 20 bases in the middle. The CDR3: CASSRLPEGSDGYTF. The CDR3 DNA reads as TGTGCCAGCAGCCGACTCCCCGAGGGCTCGGATGGCTACACCTTC.

The chain recombines TRBV7-2 with TRBJ1-1; 7 bases agree with TRBD1. The J segment lost 3 bases and the V segment lost 5 bases, leaving 9 bases of the junction unmatched. This CDR3 region has 15 residues. Germline lookup yields CDR1 SGHTA and CDR2 FQGNSA. Here the CDR3 reads CASSPTGRSDTEAFF. CDR3 nucleotide sequence: TGTGCCAGCAGCCCGACAGGGCGGAGTGACACTGAAGCTTTCTTT. The full variable domain, completed using reference TRBV7-2 and TRBJ1-1, is GAGVSQSPSNKVTEKGKDVELRCDPISGHTALYWYRQSLGQGLEFLIYFQGNSAPDKSGLPSDRFSAERTGGSVSTLTIQRTQQEDSAVYLCASSPTGRSDTEAFFGQGTRLTVV.

The rearrangement joins TRBV4-1 to TRBJ2-1; D is possibly TRBD2 (5 bases). The germline V gene encodes CDR1 MGHRA and CDR2 YSYEKL. The CDR3 spans 15 residues. Trimming took off 3 bases at V and 4 bases at J, with 13 bases between the two ends. CDR3 region: CASSHRSGEYNEQFF. CDR3 nucleotide sequence: TGCGCCAGCAGCCACAGGAGCGGAGAATACAATGAGCAGTTCTTC.

The chain links TRBV4-1 to TRBJ1-2; D call uncertain. CDR3 size: 13 residues. Germline V gene lookup returns CDR1 MGHRA and CDR2 YSYEKL. V lost 1 base to trimming and J lost 4 bases, with 7 bases between them. The CDR3 DNA reads as TGCGCCAGCAGCCAAGGCCGGAGCTATGGCTACACCTTC. It codes for CASSQGRSYGYTF.

The V and J genes are TRBV9 and TRBJ2-1; TRBD2 agrees at 10 bases. The CDR3 is 15 residues long. With V trimmed by 5 bases and J by 9 bases, 11 bases remained unmatched. CDR1 SGDLS and CDR2 YYNGEE come from the germline V gene. The CDR3 DNA sequence: TGTGCCAGCAGTCGGAAGCGGGAGGGCCGGGGTGAGCAGTTCTTC. Translated: CASSRKREGRGEQFF.

This chain connects TRBV30 to TRBJ1-1; D call uncertain. This CDR3 comprises 12 residues. Trimming removed 2 bases from V and 7 bases from J, with 11 bases in between. In germline, CDR1 is GTSNPN, CDR2 SVGIG (reference sequence). The DNA of the CDR3 is TGTGCCTGGAGTCCGGGAGTTAATGAAGCTTTCTTT. Its translation: CAWSPGVNEAFF.

This sequence joins TRBV9 and TRBJ2-2; possible D gene TRBD1, 5 bases. Per germline, CDR1 SGDLS and CDR2 YYNGEE. This CDR3 has 16 residues. Trimming left V 0 bases short and J 6 bases short, with 15 bases between. In DNA, the CDR3 is TGTGCCAGCAGCGTAGTGGCAGGGCGAAGGGCCGGGGAGCTGTTTTTT. Protein product: CASSVVAGRRAGELFF. The variable domain in full, with the rest retrieved from reference TRBV9 and TRBJ2-2, is DSGVTQTPKHLITATGQRVTLRCSPRSGDLSVYWYQQSLDQGLQFLIQYYNGEERAKGNILERFSAQQFPDLHSELNLSSLELGDSALYFCASSVVAGRRAGELFFGEGSRLTVL.

The chain has TRBV18 and TRBJ2-7, with D possibly matching TRBD1 (5 bases). The germline V gene encodes CDR1 KGHSH and CDR2 LQKENI. V shed 0 bases and J shed 9 bases, with 9 bases lying between them. The CDR3 is 12 amino acids. CDR3 loop: CASSPPDKRQYF. For the CDR3, the DNA is TGTGCCAGCTCACCACCGGACAAACGGCAGTACTTC. The variable domain in full, completed from reference TRBV18 and TRBJ2-7, reads NAGVMQNPRHLVRRRGQEARLRCSPMKGHSHVYWYRQLPEEGLKFMVYLQKENIIDESGMPKERFSAEFPKEGPSILRIQQVVRGDSAAYFCASSPPDKRQYFGPGTRLTVT.

CDR3 bases: TGCGCCAGCAGCCATGGGGACACGGGGATGACTGAAGCTTTCTTT. The encoded protein is CASSHGDTGMTEAFF. The chain couples TRBV4-1 to TRBJ1-1, with a weak D call TRBD1 (6 bases). This CDR3 has 15 residues. The germline V gene has CDR1 MGHRA and CDR2 YSYEKL. V lost 3 bases and J lost 5, with 16 bases in between.

V is TRBV4-2 and J is TRBJ2-7, with TRBD2 matching 12 bases. This CDR3 has 16 residues. CDR1 LGHNA and CDR2 YNFKEQ come from the germline V gene. The ends lost 0 bases at V and 5 bases at J; junction bases unmatched: 5. CDR3 coding DNA: TGTGCCAGCAGCCAAGAGACTAGCGGGAGTCCCGACGAGCAGTACTTC. Its translation: CASSQETSGSPDEQYF.

V and J are TRBV7-9 and TRBJ2-7; tentative D call: TRBD1 (6 bases). Germline CDR1 SEHNR, CDR2 FQNEAQ (reference sequence). There are 16 residues in the CDR3. V shed 2 bases and J shed 1 base, with 15 bases lying between them. The CDR3 region has the DNA TGTGCCAGCAGCTTAAGCCGGACAGAACCTTCCTACGAGCAGTACTTC. Its translation: CASSLSRTEPSYEQYF.

This rearrangement joins TRBV28 to TRBJ1-3, with D uncertain. Germline-derived CDR1 and CDR2 are MDHEN and SYDVKM. Trimming removed 6 bases at V and 0 bases at J, with 12 bases between. The CDR3 runs to 15 residues. CDR3 in DNA: TGTGCCAGCAGATCCACTGGTAGCTCTGGAAACACCATATATTTT. Translation: CASRSTGSSGNTIYF.

The chain carries TRBV29-1 and TRBJ1-5; 8 bases line up with TRBD1. Germline CDR1 SQVTM, CDR2 ANQGSEA. CDR3 length: 14 amino acids. V lost 4 bases and J lost 4; bases outside the gene matches: 6. CDR3 sequence (DNA): TGCAGCGTTGCCGGACAGGGACGGAATCAGCCCCAGCATTTT. Translating gives CSVAGQGRNQPQHF.

This chain uses TRBV5-8 with TRBJ2-3, with 9 bases aligning to TRBD1. V was clipped by 0 bases and J by 4 bases; unmatched bases: 3. Germline V gives CDR1 SGHTS, CDR2 YDEGEE. The CDR3 totals 15 residues. The CDR3 DNA sequence: TGTGCCAGCAGCTTGGTTGGGACAGGGTCAGATACGCAGTATTTT. This translates into CASSLVGTGSDTQYF.

The gene calls are TRBV28 and TRBJ1-5; a weak D match, TRBD1 (5 bases). Germline CDR1 MDHEN, CDR2 SYDVKM. The CDR3 extends over 12 amino acids. Trimming pared 2 bases from V and 6 bases from J, leaving 5 bases between. This CDR3 is CASSLQGQPQHF. The CDR3 DNA follows: TGTGCCAGCAGTTTACAGGGTCAGCCCCAGCATTTT.

The chain has TRBV27 and TRBJ2-1; D unresolved. Germline V lookup: CDR1 MNHEY, CDR2 SMNVEV (reference sequence). V dropped 4 bases and J dropped 0 bases, with 19 bases sitting between them. This CDR3 region has 18 residues. The DNA of the CDR3 is TGTGCCAGCAGTTCAGTTTCTCGGGTGCTGAGCTCCTACAATGAGCAGTTCTTC. It is translated as CASSSVSRVLSSYNEQFF.